This TCR beta chain was recorded in a study of beta chain features in type 1 diabetes. General study findings and limits: TCRB CDR3s from Type 1 diabetes patients were moderately but significantly shorter in all four CD4+ subsets.

Of note for this clone: No antigen is known for it.

Expressed TCRB transcripts were sequenced after all isolated RNA was converted to cDNA. The repertoire was sequenced with immunoSEQ multiplex PCR; TCRdb's copy has only in-frame clones and lacks some. The table lists 640,000 or so clones, around an eighth of them singletons, with around 0.022% in the top ten. V was clipped by 4 bases and J by 7 bases, with 12 bases between them. The germline gives CDR1 SGDLS, CDR2 YYNGEE. This CDR3 has 13 residues. The chain links TRBV9 to TRBJ2-1, with D tentatively TRBD1 (5 bases). Sequenced sample: naive CD4+ T cells from blood. The TCR sequence derives from a man younger than 30 with type 1 diabetes. This CDR3 reads CASSPGHSNEQFF. CDR3 nucleotide sequence: TGTGCCAGCAGCCCCGGACATTCAAATGAGCAGTTCTTC.